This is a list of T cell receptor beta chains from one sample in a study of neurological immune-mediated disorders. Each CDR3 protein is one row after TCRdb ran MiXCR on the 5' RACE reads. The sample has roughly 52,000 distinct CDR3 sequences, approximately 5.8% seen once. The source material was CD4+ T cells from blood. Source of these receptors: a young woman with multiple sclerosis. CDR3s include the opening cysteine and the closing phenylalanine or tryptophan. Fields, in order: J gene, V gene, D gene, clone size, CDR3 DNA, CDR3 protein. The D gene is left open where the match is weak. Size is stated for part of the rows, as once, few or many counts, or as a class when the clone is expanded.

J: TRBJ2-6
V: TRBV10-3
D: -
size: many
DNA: TGTGCCACCCTACTGAGTTGGGGGGTCCCTGGGGCCAACGTCCTGACTTTC
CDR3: CATLLSWGVPGANVLTF

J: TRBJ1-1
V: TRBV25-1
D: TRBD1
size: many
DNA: TGTGCCAGCAGGGACAGGGAGTACACTGAAGCTTTCTTT
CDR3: CASRDREYTEAFF

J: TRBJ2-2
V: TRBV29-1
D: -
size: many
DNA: TGCAGCGTTGGCGGGACATCATACACCGGGGAGCTGTTTTTT
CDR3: CSVGGTSYTGELFF

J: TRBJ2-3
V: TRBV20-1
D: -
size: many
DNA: TGCAGTGCTAGCGAGAGGAATACGCAGTATTTT
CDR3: CSASERNTQYF

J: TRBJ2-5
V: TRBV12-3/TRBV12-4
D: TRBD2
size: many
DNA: TGTGCCAGCAGTTTTGAGGGACTAGCGGGGGGGCTGGGATTAAAGACCCAGTACTTC
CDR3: CASSFEGLAGGLGLKTQYF

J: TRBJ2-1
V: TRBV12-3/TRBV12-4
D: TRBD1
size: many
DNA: TGTGCCAGCAGCCGACAGGGGGCAGGTAATGAGCAGTTCTTC
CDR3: CASSRQGAGNEQFF

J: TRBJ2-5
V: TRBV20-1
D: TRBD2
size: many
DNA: TGCAGTGCTAGAGGTCTTTCCGGGACTAGCGGGGGGAAGACCCAGTACTTC
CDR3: CSARGLSGTSGGKTQYF

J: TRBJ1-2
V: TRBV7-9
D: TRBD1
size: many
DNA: TGTGCCAGCAGCTTGTTACAGGGGATTAACTATGGCTACACCTTC
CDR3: CASSLLQGINYGYTF

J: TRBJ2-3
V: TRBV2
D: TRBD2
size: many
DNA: TGTGCCAGCAGAGGACTAGCGGTTACAGATACGCAGTATTTT
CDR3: CASRGLAVTDTQYF

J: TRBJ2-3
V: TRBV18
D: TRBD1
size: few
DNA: TGTGCCAGCTTCCGGGACAGGGGGCAAGATACGCAGTATTTT
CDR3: CASFRDRGQDTQYF

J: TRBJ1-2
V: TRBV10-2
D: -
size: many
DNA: TGCGCCAGCGGCACAGGGTACCACTATGGCTACACCTTC
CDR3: CASGTGYHYGYTF

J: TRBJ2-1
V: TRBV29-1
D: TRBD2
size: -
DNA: TGCAGCGTAGGTAGGCTAGCGGGGGACAATGAGCAGTTCTTC
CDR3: CSVGRLAGDNEQFF

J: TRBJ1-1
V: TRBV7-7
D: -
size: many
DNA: TGTGCTAGCAGCACTAACAGGAACACTGAAGCTTTCTTT
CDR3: CASSTNRNTEAFF

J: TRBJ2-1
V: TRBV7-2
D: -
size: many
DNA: TGTGCCAGTACTCTGACAAGGGACAAGGATGAGCAGTTCTTC
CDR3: CASTLTRDKDEQFF

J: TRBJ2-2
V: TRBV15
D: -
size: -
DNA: TGTGCCACGAAAGGGACGGTTCGAAGGGGCACCGGGGAGCTGTTTTTT
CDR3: CATKGTVRRGTGELFF

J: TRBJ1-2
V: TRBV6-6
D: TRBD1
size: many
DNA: TGTGCCAGCAGTCCTGACAGGGTGCCCACCTTC
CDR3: CASSPDRVPTF

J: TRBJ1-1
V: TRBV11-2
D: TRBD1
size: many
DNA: TGTGCCAGCAGCTTATCGGCAGGGGGTAATTCAGCTGAAGCTTTCTTT
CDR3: CASSLSAGGNSAEAFF

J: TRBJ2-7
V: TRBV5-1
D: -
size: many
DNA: TGCGCCAGCAGCTTGCGGGTTGACGGCCCCTACGAGCAGTACTTC
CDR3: CASSLRVDGPYEQYF

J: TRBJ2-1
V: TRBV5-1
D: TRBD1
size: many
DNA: TGCGCCAGCAGCTTGGGGGACAGGGAATTCCACAATGAGCAGTTCTTC
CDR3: CASSLGDREFHNEQFF

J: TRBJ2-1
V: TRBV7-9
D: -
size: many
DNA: TGTGCCAGCAGCTTAACAGGGTACTCCTACAATGAGCAGTTCTTC
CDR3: CASSLTGYSYNEQFF

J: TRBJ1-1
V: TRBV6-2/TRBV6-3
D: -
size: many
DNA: TGTGCCAGCAGAACACGGAGGAGGCGGGAGAACACTGAAGCTTTCTTT
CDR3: CASRTRRRRENTEAFF

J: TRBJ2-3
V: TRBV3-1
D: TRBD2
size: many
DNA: TGTGCCAGCAGCCTTGCCTCCGGGGGGGCGTTGACGCAGTATTTT
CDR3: CASSLASGGALTQYF

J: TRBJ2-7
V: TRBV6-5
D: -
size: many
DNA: TGTGCCAGCAACCATCAGCAGGGATCCTACGAGCAGTACTTC
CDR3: CASNHQQGSYEQYF

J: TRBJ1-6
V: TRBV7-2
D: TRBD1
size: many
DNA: TGTGCCAGCAGCCGTCAGGGACAGTCATATAATTCACCCCTCCACTTT
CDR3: CASSRQGQSYNSPLHF

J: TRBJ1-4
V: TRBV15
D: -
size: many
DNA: TGTGCCACCAGCAGATCCTTGACAGCGGCCGGGGGCGAAAAACTGTTTTTT
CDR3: CATSRSLTAAGGEKLFF

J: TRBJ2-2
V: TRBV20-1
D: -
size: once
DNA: TGCAGTGCTGACACGTACACCGGGGAGCTGTTTTTT
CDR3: CSADTYTGELFF